This record concerns one TCR beta chain sequence. These data are taken from a study of T cells and Merkel cell carcinoma outcomes. The germline gives CDR1 SGHRS, CDR2 YFSETQ. V was shortened by 7 bases and J by 3 bases, with 14 bases between the two germline ends. This CDR3 spans 13 amino acids. Here immunoSEQ multiplex PCR was the method, and the copy in TCRdb shows in-frame clones only, minus some. The data hold 9,000 to 10,000 clones, with around 80% observed a single time. This clonotype originated in a human donor with Merkel cell carcinoma. The chain recombines TRBV5-1 with TRBJ2-7, with D possibly TRBD1 on 5 matching bases. The sequenced material came from tumor tissue from Merkel cell carcinoma. The CDR3 DNA reads as TGCGCCAGCCACGACGGACAAGTCTACGAGCAGTACTTC. It codes for CASHDGQVYEQYF. Filled out from reference TRBV5-1 and TRBJ2-7, the complete variable domain reads KAGVTQTPRYLIKTRGQQVTLSCSPISGHRSVSWYQQTPGQGLQFLFEYFSETQRNKGNFPGRFSGRQFSNSRSEMNVSTLELGDSALYLCASHDGQVYEQYFGPGTRLTVT.